This T cell receptor (beta chain) was obtained from a study of T cells in Graves' hyperthyroidism and ophthalmopathy. Per the germline V gene, CDR1 is SNHLY and CDR2 is FYNNEI. The V end was cut by 1 base, the J end by 1 base, with 7 bases between. The CDR3 is 14 residues long. The hyperthyroidism was newly diagnosed and had lasted under 2 months; the patients were aged 18 to 65. Exclusion of patients followed from uncontrolled infection, other autoimmune disease, pregnancy or lactation. Diagnostic assessment was based on clinical symptoms, serum thyroxine and TRAb, thyroid ultrasound and orbital computed tomography. This clonotype was observed a few times. The target antigen is unknown. Amplified regions were TCR beta CDR3 sequences from RNA transcripts. Researchers ran a first-round RT-PCR on the TCR CDR3 using the HTBI primer set. Each CDR3 protein is one row after TCRdb ran MiXCR on the multiplex PCR reads. Here the sample spans approximately 560,000 distinct CDR3 sequences, under 60% being singletons.

Findings and caveats of the study: The model forecast ophthalmopathy, anticipating it by a median around 6.5 months before onset.

The sequenced material came from peripheral blood or thyroid tissue (not recorded which). The rearrangement joins TRBV2 to TRBJ2-5, with D hard to call. The source is a woman aged 18-35 years with Graves' hyperthyroidism. The CDR3 loop reads CASSEEGGQETQYF. For the CDR3, the DNA is TGTGCCAGCAGTGAAGAGGGCGGCCAAGAGACCCAGTACTTC.